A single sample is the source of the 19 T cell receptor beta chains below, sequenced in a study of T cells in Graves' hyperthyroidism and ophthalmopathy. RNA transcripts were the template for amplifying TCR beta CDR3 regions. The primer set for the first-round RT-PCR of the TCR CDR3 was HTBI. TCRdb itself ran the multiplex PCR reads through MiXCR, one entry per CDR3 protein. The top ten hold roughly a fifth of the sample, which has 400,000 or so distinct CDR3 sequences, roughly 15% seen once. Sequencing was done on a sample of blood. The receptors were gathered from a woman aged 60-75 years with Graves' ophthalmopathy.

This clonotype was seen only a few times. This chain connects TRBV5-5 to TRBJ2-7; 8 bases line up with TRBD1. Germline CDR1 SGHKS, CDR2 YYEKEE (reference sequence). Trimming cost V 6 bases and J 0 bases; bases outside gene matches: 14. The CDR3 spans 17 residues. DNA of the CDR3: TGTGCCAGCACCACGGGCCCTTACAGGGGGAGCTCCTACGAGCAGTACTTC. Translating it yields CASTTGPYRGSSYEQYF. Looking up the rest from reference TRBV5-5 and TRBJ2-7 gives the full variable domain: DAGVTQSPTHLIKTRGQQVTLRCSPISGHKSVSWYQQVLGQGPQFIFQYYEKEERGRGNFPDRFSARQFPNYSSELNVNALLLGDSALYLCASTTGPYRGSSYEQYFGPGTRLTVT.

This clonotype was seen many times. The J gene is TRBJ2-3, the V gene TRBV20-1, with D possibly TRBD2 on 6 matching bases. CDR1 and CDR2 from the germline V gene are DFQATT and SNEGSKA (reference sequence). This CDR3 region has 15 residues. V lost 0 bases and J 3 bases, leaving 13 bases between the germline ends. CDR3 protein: CSARDARDGTDTQYF. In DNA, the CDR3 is TGCAGTGCTAGAGATGCGCGGGATGGGACAGATACGCAGTATTTT.

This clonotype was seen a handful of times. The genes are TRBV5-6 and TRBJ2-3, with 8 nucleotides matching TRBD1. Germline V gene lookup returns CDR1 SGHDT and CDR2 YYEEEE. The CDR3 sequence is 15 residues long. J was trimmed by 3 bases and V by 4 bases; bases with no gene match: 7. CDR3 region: CASSITGGSTDTQYF. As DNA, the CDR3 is TGTGCCAGCAGCATCACAGGGGGTAGTACAGATACGCAGTATTTT.

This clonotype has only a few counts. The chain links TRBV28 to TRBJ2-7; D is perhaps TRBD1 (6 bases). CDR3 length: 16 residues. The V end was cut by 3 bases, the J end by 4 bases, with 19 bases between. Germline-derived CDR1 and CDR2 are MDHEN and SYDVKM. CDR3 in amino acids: CASSLGTEGVSYEQYF. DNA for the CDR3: TGTGCCAGCAGTTTGGGCACCGAGGGGGTTAGTTACGAGCAGTACTTC.

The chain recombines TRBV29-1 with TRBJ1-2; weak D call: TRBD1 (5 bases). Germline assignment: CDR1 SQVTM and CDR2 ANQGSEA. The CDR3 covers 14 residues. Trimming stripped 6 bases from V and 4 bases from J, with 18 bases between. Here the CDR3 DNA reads TGCAGCGTCCGGCGGGGGGGGGGATCCTATGGCTACACCTTC. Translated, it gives CSVRRGGGSYGYTF. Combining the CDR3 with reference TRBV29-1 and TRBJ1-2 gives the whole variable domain SAVISQKPSRDICQRGTSLTIQCQVDSQVTMMFWYRQQPGQSLTLIATANQGSEATYESGFVIDKFPISRPNLTFSTLTVSNMSPEDSSIYLCSVRRGGGSYGYTFGSGTRLTVV.

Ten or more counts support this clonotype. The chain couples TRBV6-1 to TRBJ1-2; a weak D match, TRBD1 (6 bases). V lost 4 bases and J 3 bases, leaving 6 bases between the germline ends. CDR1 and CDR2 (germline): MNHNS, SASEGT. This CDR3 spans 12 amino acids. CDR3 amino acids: CASSGTDYGYTF. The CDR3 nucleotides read TGTGCCAGCAGTGGGACAGACTATGGCTACACCTTC.

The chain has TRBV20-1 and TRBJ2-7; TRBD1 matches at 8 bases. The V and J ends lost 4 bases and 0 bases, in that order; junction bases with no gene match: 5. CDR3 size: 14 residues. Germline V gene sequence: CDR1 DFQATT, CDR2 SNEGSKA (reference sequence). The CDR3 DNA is TGCAGTGCTACCACAGGGGGGACCTCCTACGAGCAGTACTTC. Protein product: CSATTGGTSYEQYF.

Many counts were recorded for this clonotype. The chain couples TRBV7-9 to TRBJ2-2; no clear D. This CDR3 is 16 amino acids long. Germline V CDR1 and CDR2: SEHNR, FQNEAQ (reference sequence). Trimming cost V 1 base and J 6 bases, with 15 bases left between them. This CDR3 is CASSLEVGRDSGELFF. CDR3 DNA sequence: TGTGCCAGCAGCTTAGAGGTCGGCAGAGACTCCGGGGAGCTGTTTTTT.

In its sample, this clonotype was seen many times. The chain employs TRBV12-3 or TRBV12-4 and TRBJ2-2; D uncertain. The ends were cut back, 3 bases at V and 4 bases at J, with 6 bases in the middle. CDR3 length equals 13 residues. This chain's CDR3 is CASSFKGTGELFF. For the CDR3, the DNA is TGTGCCAGCAGTTTTAAGGGCACCGGGGAGCTGTTTTTT.

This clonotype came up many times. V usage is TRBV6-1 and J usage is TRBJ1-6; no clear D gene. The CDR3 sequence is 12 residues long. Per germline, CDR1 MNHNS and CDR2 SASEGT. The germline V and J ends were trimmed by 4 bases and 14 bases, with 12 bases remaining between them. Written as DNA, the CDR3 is TGTGCCAGCAGTGCCTACCCAGAGGCCCTCCACTTT. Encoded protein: CASSAYPEALHF.

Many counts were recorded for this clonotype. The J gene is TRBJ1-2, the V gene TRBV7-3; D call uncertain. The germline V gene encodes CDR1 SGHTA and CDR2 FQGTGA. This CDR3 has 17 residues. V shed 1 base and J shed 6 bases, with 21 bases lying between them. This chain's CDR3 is CASSLIAAGKGSDGYTF. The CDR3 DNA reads TGTGCCAGCAGCTTAATAGCGGCTGGTAAGGGATCGGATGGCTACACCTTC.

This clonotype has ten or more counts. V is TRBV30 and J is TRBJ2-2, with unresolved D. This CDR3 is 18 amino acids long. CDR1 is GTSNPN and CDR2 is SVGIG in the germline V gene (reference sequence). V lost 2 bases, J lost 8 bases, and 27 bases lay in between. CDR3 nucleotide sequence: TGTGCCTGGAGTAAGGTGGCCCAAGGTGGAGTCTCGGCGGGGGAGCTGTTTTTT. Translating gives CAWSKVAQGGVSAGELFF.

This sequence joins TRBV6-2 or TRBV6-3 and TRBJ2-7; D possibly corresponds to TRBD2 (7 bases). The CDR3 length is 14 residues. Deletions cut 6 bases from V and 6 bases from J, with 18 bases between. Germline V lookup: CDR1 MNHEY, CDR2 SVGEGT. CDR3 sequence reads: CASSKPGGFGEQYF. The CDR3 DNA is TGTGCCAGCAGCAAGCCGGGGGGCTTCGGCGAGCAGTACTTC.

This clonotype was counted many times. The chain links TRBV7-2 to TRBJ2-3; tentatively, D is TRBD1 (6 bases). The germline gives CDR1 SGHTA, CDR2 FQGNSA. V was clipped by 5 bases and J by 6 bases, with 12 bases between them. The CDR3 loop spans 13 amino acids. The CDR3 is CASSPDRGDTQYF. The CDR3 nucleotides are TGTGCCAGCAGCCCCGATAGGGGGGATACGCAGTATTTT.

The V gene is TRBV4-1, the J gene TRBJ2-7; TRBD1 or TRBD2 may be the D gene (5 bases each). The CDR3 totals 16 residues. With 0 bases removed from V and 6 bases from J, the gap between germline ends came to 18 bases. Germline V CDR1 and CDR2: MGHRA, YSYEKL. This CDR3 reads CASSQEDGTVISEQYF. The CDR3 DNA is TGCGCCAGCAGCCAAGAGGATGGGACGGTGATTTCCGAGCAGTACTTC.

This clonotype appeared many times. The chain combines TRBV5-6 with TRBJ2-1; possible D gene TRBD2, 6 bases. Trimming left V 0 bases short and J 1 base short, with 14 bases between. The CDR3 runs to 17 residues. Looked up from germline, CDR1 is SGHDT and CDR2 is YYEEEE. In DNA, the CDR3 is TGTGCCAGCAGCTTGGAAGCGGGTATTACTTCCTACAATGAGCAGTTCTTC. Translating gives CASSLEAGITSYNEQFF.

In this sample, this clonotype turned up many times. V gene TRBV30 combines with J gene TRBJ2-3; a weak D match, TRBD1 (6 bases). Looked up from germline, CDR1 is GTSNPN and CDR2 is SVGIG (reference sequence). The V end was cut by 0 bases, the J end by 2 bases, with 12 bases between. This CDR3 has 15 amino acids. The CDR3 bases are TGTGCCTGGAGTGTACTTCACAGGGCCACAGATACGCAGTATTTT. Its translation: CAWSVLHRATDTQYF. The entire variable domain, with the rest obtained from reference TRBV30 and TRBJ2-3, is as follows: SQTIHQWPATLVQPVGSPLSLECTVEGTSNPNLYWYRQAAGRGLQLLFYSVGIGQISSEVPQNLSASRPQDRQFILSSKKLLLSDSGFYLCAWSVLHRATDTQYFGPGTRLTVL.

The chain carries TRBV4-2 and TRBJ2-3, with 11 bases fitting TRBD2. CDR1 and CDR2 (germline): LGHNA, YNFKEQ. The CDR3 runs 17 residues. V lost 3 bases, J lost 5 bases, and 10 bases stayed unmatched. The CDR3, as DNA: TGTGCCAGCAGCCAGGCAATAGCGGGAGGGCCAGGAGATACGCAGTATTTT. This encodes CASSQAIAGGPGDTQYF.

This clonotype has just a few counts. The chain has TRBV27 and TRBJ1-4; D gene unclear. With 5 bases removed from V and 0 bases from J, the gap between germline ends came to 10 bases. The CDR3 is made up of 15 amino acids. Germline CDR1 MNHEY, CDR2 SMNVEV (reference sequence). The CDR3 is CASSPSGATNEKLFF. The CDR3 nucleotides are TGTGCCAGCAGTCCTTCAGGAGCAACTAATGAAAAACTGTTTTTT.